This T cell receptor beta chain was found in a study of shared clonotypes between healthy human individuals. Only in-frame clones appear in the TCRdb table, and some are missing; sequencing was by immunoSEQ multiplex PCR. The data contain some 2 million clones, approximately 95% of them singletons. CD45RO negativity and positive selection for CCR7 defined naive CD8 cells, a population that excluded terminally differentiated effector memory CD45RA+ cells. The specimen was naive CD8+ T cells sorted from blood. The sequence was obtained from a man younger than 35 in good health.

The CDR3 protein is CASSQAQGAYNEQFF. In DNA form, the CDR3 reads TGCGCCAGCAGCCAAGCACAGGGAGCCTACAATGAGCAGTTCTTC. This chain connects TRBV4-1 to TRBJ2-1, with D tentatively TRBD1 (6 bases). The V gene's germline CDR1 is MGHRA and CDR2 YSYEKL. Trimming stripped 1 base from V and 2 bases from J, with 9 bases between. This CDR3 is 15 amino acids long.